Sequencing of this T cell receptor (beta chain) was carried out in a study of Ad26.COV2.S vaccination and SARS-CoV-2 variants. Study observations and caveats: After vaccination, reports described spike-specific CD8+ and CD4+ T cell responses as showing substantial breadth. Among vaccine recipients, spike-specific TCR breadth exceeded that of placebo recipients.

A single count supports this clone. Its antigen is not known. The germline gene is not matched at one end of the junction; a read error may be the cause. The CDR3 has 12 amino acids. Per the germline V gene, CDR1 is MDHEN and CDR2 is SYDVKM. Assay used: immunoSEQ multiplex PCR; TCRdb lists only in-frame clones, some missing. The table records about 94,000 clones, roughly 84% of them present only once. Sequencing was performed on peripheral blood, taken after recovery from COVID-19. The V and J genes are TRBV28 and TRBJ2-7, with TRBD1 identical over 9 bases. This receptor was obtained from a human donor who had recovered from COVID-19. The CDR3 DNA reads TGTGCCAGCAGTCCAAACCCCCGGGACAGGGCCTTC. Protein sequence: CASSPNPRDRAF. Complete variable domain (other parts from reference TRBV28 and TRBJ2-7): DVKVTQSSRYLVKRTGEKVFLECVQDMDHENMFWYRQDPGLGLRLIYFSYDVKMKEKGDIPEGYSVSREKKERFSLILESASTNQTSMYLCASSPNPRDRAFGPGTRLTVT.